This TCR beta chain was sequenced in a study of technical replicates of blood from a handful of donors. Assay: immunoSEQ multiplex PCR; the TCRdb copy retains only in-frame clones and omits some. In the table there are some 80,000 clones, roughly 94% of which are singletons. Trimming took off 3 bases at V and 2 bases at J, with 9 bases between the two ends. CDR1 SGHRS and CDR2 YFSETQ come from the germline V gene. This CDR3 contains 14 residues. The sequence was obtained from a human donor in good health. Sequenced input: T cells isolated from PBMCs. The genes are TRBV5-1 and TRBJ1-3, with D tentatively TRBD1 (6 bases). The CDR3 DNA is TGCGCCAGCAGCTCACAGGGTACTGGAAACACCATATATTTT. Translated: CASSSQGTGNTIYF. Based on the CDR3 plus reference TRBV5-1 and TRBJ1-3, the full variable domain is KAGVTQTPRYLIKTRGQQVTLSCSPISGHRSVSWYQQTPGQGLQFLFEYFSETQRNKGNFPGRFSGRQFSNSRSEMNVSTLELGDSALYLCASSSQGTGNTIYFGEGSWLTVV.